The TCR beta chain described here comes from a study of T cells after yellow fever vaccination. This clonotype was seen repeatedly, ten times or more. As yet, its antigen is unknown. Regarding the study as a whole: Once the booster was given, most primary-vaccination clones reappeared, at about 96% for CD4 and more than 85% for CD8. Researchers report a weaker secondary response that nonetheless peaked faster, day 5 versus 15.

Germline values: CDR1 SGHRS, CDR2 YFSETQ. V was trimmed by 5 bases and J by 0 bases, leaving 9 bases between them. CDR3 length: 14 residues. TCRdb called the 5' RACE reads again in MiXCR, with one record for every CDR3 protein. The sample includes 200,000 to 250,000 distinct CDR3 sequences, roughly 3.3% of them seen just once. The receptor was isolated from a man aged 18 to 30 who received the YFV17D yellow fever vaccine. The J gene is TRBJ1-3, the V gene TRBV5-1; D ambiguous. Sequencing used CD4+ T cells sorted from PBMCs, obtained 10 days after the yellow fever booster vaccination. The CDR3 loop is CASSDGGSGNTIYF. The CDR3 DNA is TGCGCCAGCAGTGACGGTGGCTCTGGAAACACCATATATTTT.